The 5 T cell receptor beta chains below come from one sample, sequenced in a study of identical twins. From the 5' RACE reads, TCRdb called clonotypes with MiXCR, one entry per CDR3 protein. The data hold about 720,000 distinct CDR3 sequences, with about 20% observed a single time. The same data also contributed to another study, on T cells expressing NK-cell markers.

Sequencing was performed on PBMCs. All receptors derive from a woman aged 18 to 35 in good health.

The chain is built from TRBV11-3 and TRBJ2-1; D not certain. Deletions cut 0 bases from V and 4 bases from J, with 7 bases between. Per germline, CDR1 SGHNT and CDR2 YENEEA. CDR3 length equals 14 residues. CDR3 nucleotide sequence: TGTGCCAGCAGCTTAGATAACCAGTACAATGAGCAGTTCTTC. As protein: CASSLDNQYNEQFF. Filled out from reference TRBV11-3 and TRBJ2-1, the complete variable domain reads EAGVVQSPRYKIIEKKQPVAFWCNPISGHNTLYWYLQNLGQGPELLIRYENEEAVDDSQLPKDRFSAERLKGVDSTLKIQPAELGDSAVYLCASSLDNQYNEQFFGPGTRLTVL.

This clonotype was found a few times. This CDR3 is CASSPRTSGFTDTQYF. The CDR3 nucleotides read TGTGCCAGCAGCCCTCGGACTAGCGGCTTCACAGATACGCAGTATTTT. This chain joins TRBV9 and TRBJ2-3, with 10 bases matching TRBD2. The V and J ends lost 4 bases and 2 bases, in that order; junction bases with no gene match: 7. Germline lookup yields CDR1 SGDLS and CDR2 YYNGEE. The CDR3 runs to 16 residues.

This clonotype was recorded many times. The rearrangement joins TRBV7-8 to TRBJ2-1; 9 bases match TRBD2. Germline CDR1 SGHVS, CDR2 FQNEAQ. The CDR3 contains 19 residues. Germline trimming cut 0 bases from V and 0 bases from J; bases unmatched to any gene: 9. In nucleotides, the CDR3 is TGTGCCAGCAGCTTAGCAACAGGGACTAGCAGGAGCTCCTACAATGAGCAGTTCTTC. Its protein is CASSLATGTSRSSYNEQFF.

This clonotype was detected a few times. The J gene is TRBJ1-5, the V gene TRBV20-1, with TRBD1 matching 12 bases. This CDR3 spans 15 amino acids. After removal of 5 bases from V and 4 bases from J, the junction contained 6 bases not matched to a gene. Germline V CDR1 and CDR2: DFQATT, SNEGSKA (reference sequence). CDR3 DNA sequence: TGCAGTGCTGAACCGGGACAGGGGGCGAATCAGCCCCAGCATTTT. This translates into CSAEPGQGANQPQHF.

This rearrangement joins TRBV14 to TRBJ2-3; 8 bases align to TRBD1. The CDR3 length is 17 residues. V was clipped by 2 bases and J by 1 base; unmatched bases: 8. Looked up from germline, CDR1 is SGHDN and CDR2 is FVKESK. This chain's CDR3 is CASSQMDRQGRTDTQYF. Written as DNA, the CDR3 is TGTGCCAGCAGCCAAATGGACCGACAGGGGCGCACAGATACGCAGTATTTT.